The source of this T cell receptor (beta chain) is a study of OX40 agonist ivuxolimab in advanced cancers. Overall study context: As their treatment, patients were administered ivuxolimab, an agonistic anti-OX40 (CD134) antibody. People who had prior anti-PD-1, anti-PD-L1 or anti-CTLA-4 therapy could take part, and approximately 43% had some. Study-wide results and limits: Relative to CD4+ cells, CD8+ T cells on average had more expanded clones. Also showing low normalized T-cell clonal expansion were some of the nonresponders.

As concerns this clone: Its specificity is unknown.

Sequencing used immunoSEQ multiplex PCR; TCRdb keeps in-frame clones, though not all of them. The table includes under 65,000 clones, about 91% detected once. The V and J ends lost 8 bases and 9 bases respectively, with 16 bases between them. The CDR3 extends over 12 amino acids. The germline CDR1 and CDR2 sequences are SNHLY and FYNNEI. This sample comprised CD4+ or CD8+ T cells sorted from blood, obtained in a trial of the OX40 agonist ivuxolimab. The chain couples TRBV2 to TRBJ2-5, with D possibly TRBD2 on 6 matching bases. This receptor was taken from an adult with an advanced solid tumor such as melanoma, head and neck, liver or kidney cancer. This CDR3 is CASLTSLGAQYF. As DNA, the CDR3 is TGTGCCAGCCTGACTAGTTTAGGGGCCCAGTACTTC.